This record looks at one TCR beta chain sequence and its context. The antigen is not known. V was trimmed by 1 base and J by 4 bases, leaving 9 bases between them. The CDR3 is 14 amino acids. The germline V gene encodes CDR1 MGHRA and CDR2 YSYEKL. Assay: immunoSEQ multiplex PCR; the TCRdb copy retains only in-frame clones and omits some. The sample shows 6,000 or so clones, roughly 65% of them seen only once. The sample is drawn from a study of CD8 T cell repertoires and HIV-1 epitope variants. Across the study: T cells were stimulated with Twenty-five Gag and Nef peptides separately. Epitopes were three Gag families plus Nef HW9 and YT9. Enriched T cells were co-cultured with equal autologous T cell-negative cells.

Study-wide points: Of some ten antigen-specific beta clonotypes, more than five appeared to cross-react with escape variants.

The rearrangement uses TRBV4-1 and TRBJ2-3, with D tentatively TRBD1 (5 bases). Input material: cultured CD8+ T cells derived from PBMCs. The receptor was isolated from a male donor with HIV. CDR3 in DNA: TGCGCCAGCAGCCAAGGAATGGGGCCAGATACGCAGTATTTT. Translating it yields CASSQGMGPDTQYF.